This TCR beta chain was captured in a study of cytomegalovirus exposure and HLA in healthy donors. PCR employed 60 Vbeta and 13 Jbeta primers. Repertoires were generated with immunoSEQ multiplex PCR, while TCRdb's copy carries only in-frame clones and drops some. This table holds some 150,000 clones, roughly 80% found once. This CDR3 spans 15 amino acids. V lost 1 base to trimming and J lost 5 bases; unmatched junction nucleotides: 3. Germline V gene sequence: CDR1 SEHNR, CDR2 FQNEAQ (reference sequence). Sequenced material: PBMCs. The chain carries TRBV7-9 and TRBJ2-1; 9 bases map to TRBD1. The source is a woman aged 50 to 65 in good health and CMV-seropositive. CDR3 in amino acids: CASSLVGQGNNEQFF. The DNA of the CDR3 is TGTGCCAGCAGCTTAGTGGGACAGGGAAACAATGAGCAGTTCTTC.